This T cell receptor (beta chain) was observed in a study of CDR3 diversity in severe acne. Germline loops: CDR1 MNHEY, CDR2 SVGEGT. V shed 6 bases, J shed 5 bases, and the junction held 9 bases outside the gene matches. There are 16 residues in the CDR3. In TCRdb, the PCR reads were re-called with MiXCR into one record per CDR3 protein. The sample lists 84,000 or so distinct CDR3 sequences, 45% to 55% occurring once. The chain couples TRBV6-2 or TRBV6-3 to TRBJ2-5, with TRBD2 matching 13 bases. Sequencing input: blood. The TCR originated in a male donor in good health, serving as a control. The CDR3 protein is CASSPAGTSGMETQYF. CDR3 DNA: TGTGCCAGCAGCCCAGCCGGGACTAGCGGGATGGAGACCCAGTACTTC.